Each of the 29 T cell receptor beta chains below was sequenced from the same sample in a study of identical twins. TCRdb re-derived calls from the 5' RACE reads in MiXCR, one entry per CDR3 protein. Among some 1,600,000 distinct CDR3 sequences listed, more than 30% were seen once. What was sequenced was cord blood. These receptors all stem from a newborn girl in good health.

The sample holds one count of this clonotype. The rearrangement uses TRBV6-1 and TRBJ2-1; the D call may be TRBD1 or TRBD2 (6 bases each). The J call may be faulty, since TRBJ2-7 better matches the DNA end. The germline CDR1 and CDR2 sequences are MNHNS and SASEGT. The CDR3 has 15 residues. The CDR3 is CASSDGGAPYNEQYF. CDR3 coding DNA: TGTGCCAGCAGTGACGGGGGCGCGCCCTACAATGAGCAGTACTTC.

This clonotype has just a few counts. The CDR3 coding sequence is TGCAGCGTTGAAGGACAGCGGCCCTACGAGCAGTACTTC. Its protein is CSVEGQRPYEQYF. V usage is TRBV29-1 and J usage is TRBJ2-7; D is possibly TRBD1 or TRBD2 (5 bases each). Deletions cut 1 base from V and 2 bases from J, with 9 bases between. Germline V gives CDR1 SQVTM, CDR2 ANQGSEA. This CDR3 has 13 amino acids.

This clonotype was seen a few times. The V gene is TRBV29-1, the J gene TRBJ2-7; 7 nucleotides agree with TRBD1. The CDR3 has 13 residues. The V gene end was trimmed by 6 bases and the J gene end by 0 bases; junction bases not matched to a gene: 5. Per germline, CDR1 SQVTM and CDR2 ANQGSEA. CDR3 sequence reads: CSVQTGSSYEQYF. The CDR3 nucleotides read TGCAGCGTCCAGACAGGGAGCTCCTACGAGCAGTACTTC.

The chain has TRBV20-1 and TRBJ2-3; the D is unclear. There are 12 residues in the CDR3. Germline V gives CDR1 DFQATT, CDR2 SNEGSKA (reference sequence). Trimming took 4 bases from V and 2 from J, leaving 7 bases between them. The CDR3 here is CSATPYTDTQYF. CDR3 sequence (DNA): TGCAGTGCTACCCCTTACACAGATACGCAGTATTTT.

This chain joins TRBV20-1 and TRBJ1-6, with unresolved D. CDR1 and CDR2 from the germline V gene are DFQATT and SNEGSKA (reference sequence). The CDR3 totals 16 residues. The ends were cut back, 6 bases at V and 0 bases at J, with 15 bases in the middle. The CDR3 DNA reads TGCAGTGCGGCCCGGGTTCAGAGCTCCTATAATTCACCCCTCCACTTT. It yields the protein CSAARVQSSYNSPLHF.

This clonotype has a handful of counts. This chain joins TRBV25-1 and TRBJ2-1; D is possibly TRBD1 or TRBD2 (7 bases each). The length of the CDR3 is 17 residues. Between the trimmed V and J ends, which lost 0 bases and 7 bases, there was a span of 19 bases. In germline, CDR1 is MGHDK, CDR2 SYGVNS. This chain's CDR3 is CASSEYLGGGEKNEQFF. CDR3 coding DNA: TGTGCCAGCAGTGAATATTTGGGAGGGGGCGAGAAAAATGAGCAGTTCTTC.

In its sample, this clonotype was seen many times. The chain links TRBV28 to TRBJ2-7; D is perhaps TRBD1 (5 bases). The CDR3 has 13 residues. Per the germline V gene, CDR1 is MDHEN and CDR2 is SYDVKM. V shed 5 bases and J shed 0 bases, with 8 bases lying between them. CDR3 in amino acids: CASSKDNSYEQYF. The CDR3 DNA reads as TGTGCCAGCAGTAAGGACAACTCCTACGAGCAGTACTTC.

The gene calls are TRBV2 and TRBJ1-1; D is undetermined. The CDR3 loop spans 13 amino acids. Germline V gene sequence: CDR1 SNHLY, CDR2 FYNNEI. V dropped 8 bases and J dropped 1 base, with 11 bases sitting between them. The CDR3 bases are TGTGCCAGCCCAAAGGGAGGGAACACTGAAGCTTTCTTT. Translation gives CASPKGGNTEAFF.

The chain uses TRBV5-1 and TRBJ2-3; TRBD1 matches at 7 bases. Germline assignment: CDR1 SGHRS and CDR2 YFSETQ. CDR3 length: 17 residues. J was trimmed by 2 bases and V by 6 bases; bases with no gene match: 15. The CDR3 DNA reads as TGCGCCAGCACGATGGGGGCCACAGGGGTTTTCACAGATACGCAGTATTTT. It is translated as CASTMGATGVFTDTQYF.

Remarks on this clonotype: A single base separates this from a much larger clone, so it may be a read error. The chain carries TRBV10-3 and TRBJ2-7; D gene unclear. Between the trimmed V and J ends, which lost 6 bases and 7 bases, there was a span of 13 bases. Germline V gives CDR1 ENHRY, CDR2 SYGVKD. CDR3 size: 12 residues. The CDR3 sequence: CAIRSRYNEQYF. In DNA, the CDR3 is TGTGCCATCAGGAGCCGGTACAATGAGCAGTACTTC.

V is TRBV25-1 and J is TRBJ2-3; 11 nucleotides align to TRBD1. The germline V gene encodes CDR1 MGHDK and CDR2 SYGVNS. This CDR3 comprises 14 residues. The junction had 6 bases not matched to a gene; V was cut back by 8 bases and J by 5 bases. The CDR3 DNA is TGTGCCAGCCTCCCGGGACAGGGGGAAGATACGCAGTATTTT. Translating gives CASLPGQGEDTQYF.

The gene calls are TRBV7-2 and TRBJ1-6; D not certain. V dropped 2 bases and J dropped 9 bases, with 14 bases sitting between them. CDR1 is SGHTA, CDR2 FQGNSA, per germline. The CDR3 totals 15 residues. CDR3 residues: CASSLKYFDGSPLHF. The DNA for the CDR3 is TGTGCCAGCAGCTTAAAGTATTTCGACGGTTCACCCCTCCACTTT.

The V call is TRBV2, the J call TRBJ2-7; 10 nucleotides agree with TRBD1. The CDR3 is 15 amino acids. The V gene's germline CDR1 is SNHLY and CDR2 FYNNEI. V lost 1 base and J lost 5; bases outside the gene matches: 5. The CDR3 spells CASSEGGTGVDEQYF. DNA for the CDR3: TGTGCCAGCAGTGAAGGTGGGACAGGGGTGGACGAGCAGTACTTC.

V is TRBV7-6 and J is TRBJ2-7, with 10 bases lining up with TRBD2. Germline trimming cut 2 bases from V and 6 bases from J; bases unmatched to any gene: 4. The germline V gene encodes CDR1 SGHVS and CDR2 FNYEAQ. The CDR3 sequence is 14 residues long. In nucleotides, the CDR3 is TGTGCCAGCAGCTTAACGGGACTAGCGCCCGAGCAGTACTTC. Translating gives CASSLTGLAPEQYF.

The chain couples TRBV27 to TRBJ1-1; no firm D call. The V end was cut by 6 bases, the J end by 7 bases, with 12 bases between. Germline values: CDR1 MNHEY, CDR2 SMNVEV (reference sequence). The CDR3 has 12 amino acids. The CDR3 region is CASRGGRGEAFF. CDR3 DNA sequence: TGTGCCAGCAGGGGCGGACGGGGTGAAGCTTTCTTT.

The CDR3 region has the DNA TGTGCCAGCAGCAAAAGGATGGGAGAGACCCAGTACTTC. Translation gives CASSKRMGETQYF. The chain has TRBV21-1 and TRBJ2-5. TRBV21-1 is tagged as a pseudogene. This CDR3 is 13 amino acids long.

The DNA for the CDR3 is TGTGCCAGCAGTGAATGGACAGGGGGCAGCGGGAGTTACGAGCAGTACTTC. It encodes CASSEWTGGSGSYEQYF. The chain employs TRBV25-1 and TRBJ2-7; 11 positions agree with TRBD1. The CDR3 runs 17 residues. The V gene's germline CDR1 is MGHDK and CDR2 SYGVNS. After removal of 1 base from V and 4 bases from J, the junction contained 9 bases not matched to a gene.

The CDR3 coding sequence is TGCAGTGCTAGAGAGGGGACAGGGAGTAGGGAAAAACTGTTTTTT. Residues: CSAREGTGSREKLFF. The chain is built from TRBV20-1 and TRBJ1-4; 9 bases are shared with TRBD1. Unmatched junction bases numbered 7, after V lost 0 bases and J lost 8 bases. CDR3 length equals 15 residues. The V gene's germline CDR1 is DFQATT and CDR2 SNEGSKA (reference sequence).

This chain joins TRBV28 and TRBJ1-1; no definite D call. The CDR3 has 14 amino acids. Germline values: CDR1 MDHEN, CDR2 SYDVKM. The germline V and J ends were trimmed by 2 bases and 9 bases, with 16 bases remaining between them. CDR3 in DNA: TGTGCCAGCAGTTTAGTTGGGCCCCCCGGGCAAGCTTTCTTT. This sequence encodes CASSLVGPPGQAFF.

This clonotype showed up many times. V is TRBV6-2 or TRBV6-3 and J is TRBJ2-3; no clear D gene. In germline, CDR1 is MNHEY, CDR2 SVGEGT. V lost 8 bases and J lost 4, with 7 bases in between. The CDR3 is 11 residues long. The CDR3 is CASLRADTQYF. In DNA form, the CDR3 reads TGTGCCAGCCTAAGGGCAGATACGCAGTATTTT.

This clonotype showed up just once. The chain joins TRBV25-1 to TRBJ1-4, with 10 bases aligning to TRBD1. The V and J ends lost 0 bases and 8 bases, in that order; junction bases with no gene match: 6. The CDR3 covers 16 residues. Germline V gives CDR1 MGHDK, CDR2 SYGVNS. The CDR3 spells CASSEYPDRGHEKLFF. CDR3 sequence (DNA): TGTGCCAGCAGTGAATACCCCGACAGGGGGCACGAAAAACTGTTTTTT.

The J gene is TRBJ1-4, the V gene TRBV7-2, with TRBD1 identical over 7 bases. CDR1 SGHTA and CDR2 FQGNSA come from the germline V gene. The CDR3 spans 15 residues. V trimming: 5 bases; J trimming: 4 bases; junction bases outside the gene matches: 7. The CDR3 nucleotides are TGTGCCAGCAGCCTGACAGGGTTGGGTAATGAAAAACTGTTTTTT. It specifies CASSLTGLGNEKLFF.

The V call is TRBV11-2, the J call TRBJ2-1, with D tentatively TRBD2 (6 bases). The V end lost 7 bases, the J end lost 9 bases, and 16 bases lay between the germline ends. The length of the CDR3 is 13 residues. Germline V gives CDR1 SGHAT, CDR2 FQNNGV. This CDR3 is CASMVGGGSEQFF. The CDR3 region has the DNA TGTGCCAGCATGGTCGGGGGAGGAAGTGAGCAGTTCTTC.

The rearrangement joins TRBV9 to TRBJ2-2, with no clear D. Trimming left V 2 bases short and J 4 bases short, with 9 bases between. The CDR3 has 14 residues. Germline-derived CDR1 and CDR2 are SGDLS and YYNGEE. The CDR3 sequence is CASSVAWGTGELFF. As DNA, the CDR3 is TGTGCCAGCAGCGTGGCCTGGGGCACCGGGGAGCTGTTTTTT.

The chain carries TRBV15 and TRBJ2-1; D could derive from TRBD1 or TRBD2 (5 bases each). The germline V and J ends were trimmed by 0 bases and 4 bases, with 10 bases remaining between them. The CDR3 spans 15 residues. Germline V gives CDR1 LNHNV, CDR2 YYDKDF (reference sequence). This CDR3 reads CATSRDRDPYNEQFF. The CDR3 nucleotides read TGTGCCACCAGCAGAGATCGGGACCCGTACAATGAGCAGTTCTTC.

This clonotype showed up just a few times. J is TRBJ2-1 and V is TRBV24-1, with 11 nucleotides matching TRBD1. The germline gives CDR1 KGHDR, CDR2 SFDVKD. The CDR3 runs 15 residues. Losses at the gene ends were 2 bases for V and 7 bases for J; bases not matched to a gene: 3. CDR3 in amino acids: CATSDSDRGRNEQFF. As DNA, the CDR3 is TGTGCCACCAGTGATTCGGACAGGGGGCGAAATGAGCAGTTCTTC.

This clonotype appeared a few times. The rearrangement joins TRBV4-1 to TRBJ2-4; TRBD2 matches 7 bases. CDR1 and CDR2 from the germline V gene are MGHRA and YSYEKL. CDR3 length: 18 residues. V shed 3 bases and J 0 bases; nucleotides not matched to a gene: 11. The chain's CDR3 is CASSQGRKAGTAKNIQYF. DNA for the CDR3: TGCGCCAGCAGCCAGGGAAGGAAAGCGGGGACAGCCAAAAACATTCAGTACTTC.

This chain connects TRBV5-1 to TRBJ2-7, with 10 bases that match TRBD2. Germline V gives CDR1 SGHRS, CDR2 YFSETQ. With V trimmed by 3 bases and J by 4 bases, 13 bases remained unmatched. CDR3 size: 17 residues. For the CDR3, the DNA is TGCGCCAGCAGCTCCCACCAGGGACTAGCGTCCGGATACGAGCAGTACTTC. Translating gives CASSSHQGLASGYEQYF.

The genes are TRBV7-9 and TRBJ1-2; no firm D call. This CDR3 region has 12 residues. Trimming stripped 4 bases from V and 3 bases from J, with 6 bases between. Germline V gene lookup returns CDR1 SEHNR and CDR2 FQNEAQ (reference sequence). CDR3 nucleotides: TGTGCCAGCAGCTCCGATTACTATGGCTACACCTTC. It specifies CASSSDYYGYTF.